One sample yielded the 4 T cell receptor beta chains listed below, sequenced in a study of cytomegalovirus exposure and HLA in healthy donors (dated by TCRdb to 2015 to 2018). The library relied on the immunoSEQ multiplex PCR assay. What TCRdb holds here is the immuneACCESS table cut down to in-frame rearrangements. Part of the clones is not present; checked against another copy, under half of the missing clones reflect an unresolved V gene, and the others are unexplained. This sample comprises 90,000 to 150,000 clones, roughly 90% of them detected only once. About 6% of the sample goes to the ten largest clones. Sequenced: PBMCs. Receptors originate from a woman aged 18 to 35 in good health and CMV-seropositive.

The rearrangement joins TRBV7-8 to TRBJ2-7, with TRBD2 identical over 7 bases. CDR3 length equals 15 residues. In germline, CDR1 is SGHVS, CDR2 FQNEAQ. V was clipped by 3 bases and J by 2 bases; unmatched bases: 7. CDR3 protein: CASSFQRGRPYEQYF. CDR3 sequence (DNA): TGTGCCAGCAGCTTCCAGCGGGGACGCCCCTACGAGCAGTACTTC.

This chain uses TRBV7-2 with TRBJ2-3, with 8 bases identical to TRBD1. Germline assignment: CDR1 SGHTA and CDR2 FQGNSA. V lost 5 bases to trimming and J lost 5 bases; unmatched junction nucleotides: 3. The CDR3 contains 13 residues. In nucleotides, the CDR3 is TGTGCCAGCAGCCCCGACAGGGGAGATACGCAGTATTTT. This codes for CASSPDRGDTQYF. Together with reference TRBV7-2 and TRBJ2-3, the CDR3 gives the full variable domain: GAGVSQSPSNKVTEKGKDVELRCDPISGHTALYWYRQSLGQGLEFLIYFQGNSAPDKSGLPSDRFSAERTGGSVSTLTIQRTQQEDSAVYLCASSPDRGDTQYFGPGTRLTVL.

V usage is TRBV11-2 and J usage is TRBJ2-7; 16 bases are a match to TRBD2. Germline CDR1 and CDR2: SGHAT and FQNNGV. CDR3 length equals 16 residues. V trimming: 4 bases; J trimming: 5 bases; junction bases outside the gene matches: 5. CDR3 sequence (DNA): TGTGCCAGCAGCTCGGGACTAGCGGGAGGGGGGCACGAGCAGTACTTC. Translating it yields CASSSGLAGGGHEQYF.

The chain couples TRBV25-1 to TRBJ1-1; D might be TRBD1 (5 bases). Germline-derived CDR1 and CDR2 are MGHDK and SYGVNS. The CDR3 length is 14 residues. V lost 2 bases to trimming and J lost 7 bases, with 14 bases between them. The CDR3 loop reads CASSEHQAGGEAFF. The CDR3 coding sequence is TGTGCCAGCAGTGAACATCAGGCCGGGGGTGAAGCTTTCTTT.